These 27 T cell receptor beta chains came from one sample sequenced in a study of blood T cell repertoires in COVID-19. Using immunoSEQ multiplex PCR, the repertoire was profiled, and TCRdb retains in-frame clones only, with some absent. The sample has roughly 330,000 clones, roughly 90% seen once. The sample comprised peripheral blood. The receptors were sampled from a woman in her forties or fifties with active or convalescent COVID-19.

The J gene is TRBJ1-5, the V gene TRBV28; D is unresolved. The CDR3 is 14 residues long. Trimming took off 6 bases at V and 0 bases at J, with 9 bases between the two ends. Germline V gene data show CDR1 as MDHEN and CDR2 as SYDVKM. CDR3 sequence reads: CASRAQVSNQPQHF. CDR3 nucleotide sequence: TGTGCCAGCAGGGCTCAAGTTAGCAATCAGCCCCAGCATTTT.

V gene TRBV2 combines with J gene TRBJ1-1; D unclear. The CDR3 contains 14 residues. The germline gives CDR1 SNHLY, CDR2 FYNNEI. V was pared by 6 bases and J by 5 bases, with 16 bases between. The CDR3 bases are TGTGCCAGCAGGGTGGAGGCGGATGGGACTGAAGCTTTCTTT. This sequence encodes CASRVEADGTEAFF.

The chain has TRBV7-6 and TRBJ2-1; 8 bases line up with TRBD2. The CDR3 contains 16 residues. V lost 1 base and J lost 3; bases outside the gene matches: 5. Looked up from germline, CDR1 is SGHVS and CDR2 is FNYEAQ. The CDR3 loop reads CASSLVSSGVYNEQFF. The DNA of the CDR3 is TGTGCCAGCAGCTTAGTGAGTAGCGGGGTCTACAATGAGCAGTTCTTC.

The chain combines TRBV9 with TRBJ1-4, with TRBD1 identical over 8 bases. The CDR3 length is 16 residues. The V gene's germline CDR1 is SGDLS and CDR2 YYNGEE. The V gene end was trimmed by 3 bases and the J gene end by 0 bases; junction bases not matched to a gene: 4. The CDR3 loop is CASSADRDATNEKLFF. The CDR3 DNA reads TGTGCCAGCAGCGCGGACAGGGACGCAACTAATGAAAAACTGTTTTTT. The variable domain in full, completed from reference TRBV9 and TRBJ1-4, reads DSGVTQTPKHLITATGQRVTLRCSPRSGDLSVYWYQQSLDQGLQFLIQYYNGEERAKGNILERFSAQQFPDLHSELNLSSLELGDSALYFCASSADRDATNEKLFFGSGTQLSVL.

V usage is TRBV3-1 (or the pseudogene TRBV3-2) and J usage is TRBJ1-5; D not resolved. Trimming took off 2 bases at V and 2 bases at J, with 7 bases between the two ends. Germline V lookup: CDR1 LGHDT, CDR2 YNNKEL (reference sequence). The CDR3 length is 14 residues. The CDR3 region has the DNA TGTGCCAGCAGCCAAACGTCAGGCAATCAGCCCCAGCATTTT. This sequence encodes CASSQTSGNQPQHF.

The genes are TRBV7-9 and TRBJ1-5; the match to TRBD1 covers 7 bases. Germline CDR1 SEHNR, CDR2 FQNEAQ (reference sequence). There are 17 residues in the CDR3. Trimming removed 1 base from V and 0 bases from J; junction bases left unmatched: 6. The CDR3 region is CASSLGVPGGSNQPQHF. The CDR3 DNA sequence: TGTGCCAGCAGCTTAGGGGTCCCAGGGGGTAGCAATCAGCCCCAGCATTTT. Full variable domain (missing parts from reference TRBV7-9 and TRBJ1-5): DTGVSQNPRHKITKRGQNVTFRCDPISEHNRLYWYRQTLGQGPEFLTYFQNEAQLEKSRLLSDRFSAERPKGSFSTLEIQRTEQGDSAMYLCASSLGVPGGSNQPQHFGDGTRLSIL.

This chain links TRBV19 with TRBJ2-1; no clear D gene. Trimming left V 0 bases short and J 6 bases short, with 12 bases between. This CDR3 has 15 amino acids. CDR1 and CDR2 from the germline V gene are LNHDA and SQIVND (reference sequence). The CDR3 region has the DNA TGTGCCAGTAGTATAGAACAGAACATAATCAATGAGCAGTTCTTC. The encoded protein is CASSIEQNIINEQFF.

This clone was counted between two and nine times. J is TRBJ1-2 and V is TRBV5-1; D may be TRBD1 (5 bases). With 3 bases removed from V and 1 base from J, the gap between germline ends came to 7 bases. The CDR3 loop spans 13 amino acids. Germline-derived CDR1 and CDR2 are SGHRS and YFSETQ. The CDR3 DNA is TGCGCCAGCAGCTCGCAGGGTAACTATGGCTACACCTTC. This translates into CASSSQGNYGYTF.

The gene calls are TRBV6-2 or TRBV6-3 and TRBJ2-7, with D possibly TRBD1 on 6 matching bases. This CDR3 contains 15 residues. CDR1 MNHEY and CDR2 SVGEGT come from the germline V gene. Trimming pared 6 bases from V and 4 bases from J, leaving 19 bases between. The CDR3 coding sequence is TGTGCCAGCAGACCTAGGACAGATTTGATGTACGAGCAGTACTTC. Amino acids: CASRPRTDLMYEQYF.

This sequence joins TRBV9 and TRBJ2-3; 8 nucleotides match TRBD2. The ends lost 0 bases at V and 6 bases at J; junction bases unmatched: 6. This CDR3 comprises 15 residues. The germline V gene encodes CDR1 SGDLS and CDR2 YYNGEE. The CDR3 DNA reads as TGTGCCAGCAGCGTAGCCCCCCAGCGGGAGGATACGCAGTATTTT. This encodes CASSVAPQREDTQYF.

The V and J genes are TRBV5-5 and TRBJ2-7, with D unresolved. Germline V gene sequence: CDR1 SGHKS, CDR2 YYEKEE (reference sequence). The CDR3 spans 15 residues. V lost 2 bases, J lost 0 bases, and 12 bases lay in between. CDR3 sequence reads: CASSFGREISYEQYF. The CDR3 region has the DNA TGTGCCAGCAGCTTCGGTCGAGAAATCTCCTACGAGCAGTACTTC.

The CDR3 region is CASSSRNTEAFF. The CDR3, as DNA: TGTGCCAGCAGTTCCAGAAACACTGAAGCTTTCTTT. The gene calls are TRBV27 and TRBJ1-1; no clear D gene. Germline loops: CDR1 MNHEY, CDR2 SMNVEV (reference sequence). V dropped 4 bases and J dropped 2 bases, with 5 bases sitting between them. There are 12 residues in the CDR3.

CDR3: CASSLETGERTPLHF. The CDR3 DNA follows: TGTGCCAGCAGCTTAGAGACAGGGGAACGCACACCCCTCCACTTT. The chain recombines TRBV7-6 with TRBJ1-6; TRBD1 matches 8 bases. The trim removed 1 base at V and 11 bases at J, leaving 7 bases unmatched. There are 15 residues in the CDR3. Per the germline V gene, CDR1 is SGHVS and CDR2 is FNYEAQ.

The CDR3 here is CASSDTWGVGNQPQHF. In DNA form, the CDR3 reads TGTGCCAGCAGTGATACGTGGGGGGTTGGCAATCAGCCCCAGCATTTT. The rearrangement joins TRBV6-1 to TRBJ1-5; a possible D gene is TRBD1 (5 bases). CDR3 length equals 16 residues. The germline V gene encodes CDR1 MNHNS and CDR2 SASEGT. Trimming cost V 3 bases and J 2 bases, with 14 bases left between them.

The genes are TRBV6-2 or TRBV6-3 and TRBJ1-2; no firm D call. CDR3 length: 12 residues. Germline V lookup: CDR1 MNHEY, CDR2 SVGEGT. Trimming took 2 bases from V and 8 from J, leaving 9 bases between them. CDR3 in DNA: TGTGCCAGCAGTTACAGGGAGTTGGGCTACACCTTC. As protein: CASSYRELGYTF.

The chain links TRBV20-1 to TRBJ1-2; D might be TRBD1 (5 bases). The V and J ends lost 0 bases and 10 bases respectively, with 9 bases between them. The CDR3 runs 11 residues. Germline CDR1 DFQATT, CDR2 SNEGSKA (reference sequence). Here the CDR3 DNA reads TGCAGTGCTAGAGAGGGGGGGATCTACACCTTC. This encodes CSAREGGIYTF.

The V and J genes are TRBV7-8 and TRBJ2-2; tentatively, D is TRBD2 (6 bases). Germline V gene sequence: CDR1 SGHVS, CDR2 FQNEAQ. V shed 5 bases and J shed 3 bases, with 10 bases lying between them. This CDR3 has 14 amino acids. As DNA, the CDR3 is TGTGCCAGCAGCCGGGACTCCGACACCGGGGAGCTGTTTTTT. This sequence encodes CASSRDSDTGELFF.

The sample holds one count of this clone. V and J are TRBV27 and TRBJ1-5, with D unresolved. There are 13 residues in the CDR3. Between the trimmed V and J ends, which lost 3 bases and 4 bases, there was a span of 7 bases. CDR1 and CDR2 from the germline V gene are MNHEY and SMNVEV (reference sequence). CDR3 residues: CASSLVGNQPQHF. In DNA form, the CDR3 reads TGTGCCAGCAGTTTGGTCGGTAATCAGCCCCAGCATTTT.

The chain carries TRBV3-1 (or the pseudogene TRBV3-2) and TRBJ1-1; D uncertain. Trimming stripped 4 bases from V and 1 base from J, with 7 bases between. This CDR3 contains 13 residues. Germline CDR1 LGHDT, CDR2 YNNKEL (reference sequence). CDR3 loop: CASSPGGNTEAFF. CDR3 DNA sequence: TGTGCCAGCAGCCCCGGAGGGAACACTGAAGCTTTCTTT.

Concerning this clone: One end of the junction is discordant with germline, which a read error may explain. The chain recombines TRBV2 with TRBJ2-2, with D possibly TRBD1 on 6 matching bases. This CDR3 comprises 15 residues. CDR1 SNHLY and CDR2 FYNNEI come from the germline V gene. CDR3 region: CASREDRLNTGELFF. The DNA for the CDR3 is TGTGCCAGCAGGGAAGACAGGTTGAACACCGGGGAGCTGTTTTTT.

The chain links TRBV5-4 to TRBJ2-7, with 9 nucleotides matching TRBD2. Germline lookup yields CDR1 SGHNT and CDR2 YYREEE (reference sequence). The V segment lost 4 bases and the J segment 4 bases; nucleotides outside the gene matches: 12. This CDR3 is 16 amino acids long. The CDR3 protein is CASSPNPGTSSYEQYF. Here the CDR3 DNA reads TGTGCCAGCAGCCCGAACCCCGGGACTAGCAGTTACGAGCAGTACTTC.

This clone was observed a few times. The rearrangement links TRBV7-9 to TRBJ1-6; 7 nucleotides line up with TRBD1. Trimming cost V 1 base and J 8 bases; bases outside gene matches: 2. Germline CDR1 and CDR2: SEHNR and FQNEAQ (reference sequence). The CDR3 has 14 amino acids. The CDR3 DNA reads TGTGCCAGCAGCTTAGTCCAGGGGGATTCACCCCTCCACTTT. Translating gives CASSLVQGDSPLHF.

V and J are TRBV6-5 and TRBJ2-7, with TRBD1 matching over 10 bases. From germline, CDR1 is MNHEY and CDR2 SVGAGI. The V gene end was trimmed by 6 bases and the J gene end by 5 bases; junction bases not matched to a gene: 7. The CDR3 has 14 residues. CDR3 bases: TGTGCCAGCAGGACATGGGGACAGGGGAACGAGCAGTACTTC. It specifies CASRTWGQGNEQYF.

The chain has TRBV30 and TRBJ1-1, with unresolved D. The germline V gene has CDR1 GTSNPN and CDR2 SVGIG (reference sequence). The V gene lost 6 bases and the J gene lost 4 bases, with 12 bases spanning the gap. CDR3 length: 12 amino acids. This CDR3 reads CACDGEITEAFF. The CDR3 bases are TGTGCCTGTGATGGGGAGATCACTGAAGCTTTCTTT.

This chain uses TRBV6-2 or TRBV6-3 with TRBJ1-1; D may be TRBD1 (6 bases). The CDR3 is 16 residues long. V lost 2 bases, J lost 0 bases, and 13 bases lay in between. Per the germline V gene, CDR1 is MNHEY and CDR2 is SVGEGT. The CDR3 sequence: CASSYVGQRVNTEAFF. As DNA, the CDR3 is TGTGCCAGCAGTTACGTTGGACAGCGTGTGAACACTGAAGCTTTCTTT.

This chain joins TRBV28 and TRBJ1-5, with 10 bases that match TRBD1. V gave up 5 bases and J gave up 2 bases; unmatched junction bases: 3. The CDR3 length is 15 residues. Germline lookup yields CDR1 MDHEN and CDR2 SYDVKM. The CDR3 protein is CASSPGQGGNQPQHF. The CDR3 nucleotides read TGTGCCAGCAGTCCCGGACAGGGGGGCAATCAGCCCCAGCATTTT.

The chain carries TRBV5-6 and TRBJ1-6; 7 nucleotides agree with TRBD1. In germline, CDR1 is SGHDT, CDR2 YYEEEE. V gave up 0 bases and J gave up 10 bases; unmatched junction bases: 7. The CDR3 runs to 15 residues. CDR3 nucleotides: TGTGCCAGCAGCTTGGACAGGGGATTGGGATCACCCCTCCACTTT. This translates into CASSLDRGLGSPLHF.